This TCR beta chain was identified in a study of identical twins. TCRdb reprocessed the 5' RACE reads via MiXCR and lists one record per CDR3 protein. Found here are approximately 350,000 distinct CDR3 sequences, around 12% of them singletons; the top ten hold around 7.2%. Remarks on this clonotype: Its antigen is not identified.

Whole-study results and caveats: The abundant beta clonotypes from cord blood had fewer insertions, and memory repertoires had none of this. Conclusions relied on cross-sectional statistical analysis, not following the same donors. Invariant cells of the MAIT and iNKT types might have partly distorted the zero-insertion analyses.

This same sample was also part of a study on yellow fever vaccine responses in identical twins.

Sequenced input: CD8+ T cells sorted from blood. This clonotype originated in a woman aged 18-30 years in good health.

The CDR3 sequence is CASSWDGYYEQYF. For the CDR3, the DNA is TGTGCCAGCAGCTGGGACGGATACTACGAGCAGTACTTC. The rearrangement uses TRBV7-9 and TRBJ2-7; D assignment may be TRBD1 or TRBD2 (5 bases each). The CDR3 runs to 13 residues. V was shortened by 4 bases and J by 3 bases, with 10 bases between the two germline ends. Germline CDR1 reads SEHNR; CDR2 reads FQNEAQ (reference sequence).